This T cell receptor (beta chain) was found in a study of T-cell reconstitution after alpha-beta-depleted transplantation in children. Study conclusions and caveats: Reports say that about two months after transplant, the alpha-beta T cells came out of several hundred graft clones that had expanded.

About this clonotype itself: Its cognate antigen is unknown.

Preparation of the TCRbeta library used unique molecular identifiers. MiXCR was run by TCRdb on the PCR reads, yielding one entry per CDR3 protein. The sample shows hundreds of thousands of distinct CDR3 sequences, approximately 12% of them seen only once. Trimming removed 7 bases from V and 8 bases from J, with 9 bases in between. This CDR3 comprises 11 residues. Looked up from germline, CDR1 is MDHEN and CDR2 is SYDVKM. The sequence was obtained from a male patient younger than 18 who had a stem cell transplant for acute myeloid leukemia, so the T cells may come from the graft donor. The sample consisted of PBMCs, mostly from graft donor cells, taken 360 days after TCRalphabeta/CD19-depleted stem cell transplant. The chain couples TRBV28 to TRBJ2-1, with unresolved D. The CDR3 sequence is CASKAEYEQFF. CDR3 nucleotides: TGTGCCAGCAAAGCCGAGTATGAGCAGTTCTTC.